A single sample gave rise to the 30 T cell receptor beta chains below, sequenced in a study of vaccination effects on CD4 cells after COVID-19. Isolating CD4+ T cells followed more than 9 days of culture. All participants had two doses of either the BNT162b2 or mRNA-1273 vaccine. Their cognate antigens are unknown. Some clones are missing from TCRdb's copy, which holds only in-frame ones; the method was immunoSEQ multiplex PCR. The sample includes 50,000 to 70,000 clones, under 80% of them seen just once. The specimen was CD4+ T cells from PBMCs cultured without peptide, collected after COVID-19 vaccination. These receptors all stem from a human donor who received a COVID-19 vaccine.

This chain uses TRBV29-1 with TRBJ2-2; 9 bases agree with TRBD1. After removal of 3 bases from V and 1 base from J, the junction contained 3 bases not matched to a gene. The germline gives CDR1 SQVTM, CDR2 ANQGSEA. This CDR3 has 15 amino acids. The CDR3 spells CSVDEGQGNTGELFF. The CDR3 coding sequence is TGCAGCGTTGATGAGGGACAGGGGAACACCGGGGAGCTGTTTTTT.

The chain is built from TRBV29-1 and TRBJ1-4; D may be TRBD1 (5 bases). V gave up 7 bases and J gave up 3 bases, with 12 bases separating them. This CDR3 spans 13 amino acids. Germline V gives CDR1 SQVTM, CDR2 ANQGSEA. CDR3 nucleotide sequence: TGCAGCGGACGACAGAGCCCTAATGAAAAACTGTTTTTT. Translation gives CSGRQSPNEKLFF.

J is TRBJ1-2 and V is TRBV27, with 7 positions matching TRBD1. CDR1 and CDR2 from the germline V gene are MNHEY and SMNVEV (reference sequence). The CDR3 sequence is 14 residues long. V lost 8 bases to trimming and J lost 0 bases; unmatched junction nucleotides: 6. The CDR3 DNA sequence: TGTGCCAGCGGTACAGGGGTGGCTAACTATGGCTACACCTTC. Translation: CASGTGVANYGYTF.

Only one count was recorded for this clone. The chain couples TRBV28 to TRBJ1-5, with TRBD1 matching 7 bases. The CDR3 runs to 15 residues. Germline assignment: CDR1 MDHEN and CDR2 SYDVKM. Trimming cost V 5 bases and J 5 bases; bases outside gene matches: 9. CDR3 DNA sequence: TGTGCCAGCAGTCCAACGGACAGGACGTATCAGCCCCAGCATTTT. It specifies CASSPTDRTYQPQHF.

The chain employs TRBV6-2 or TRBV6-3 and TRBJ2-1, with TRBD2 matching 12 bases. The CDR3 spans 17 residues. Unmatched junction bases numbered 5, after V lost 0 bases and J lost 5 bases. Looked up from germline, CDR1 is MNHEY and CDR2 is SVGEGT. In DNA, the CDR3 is TGTGCCAGCAGTTACTCGGCTAGCGGGGGGGTCCACAATGAGCAGTTCTTC. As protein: CASSYSASGGVHNEQFF.

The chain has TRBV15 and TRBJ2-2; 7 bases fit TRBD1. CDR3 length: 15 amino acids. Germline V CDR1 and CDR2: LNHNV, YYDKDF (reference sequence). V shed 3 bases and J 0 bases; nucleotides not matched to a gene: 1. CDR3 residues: CATSRQGANTGELFF. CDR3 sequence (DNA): TGTGCCACCAGCAGGCAGGGGGCGAACACCGGGGAGCTGTTTTTT.

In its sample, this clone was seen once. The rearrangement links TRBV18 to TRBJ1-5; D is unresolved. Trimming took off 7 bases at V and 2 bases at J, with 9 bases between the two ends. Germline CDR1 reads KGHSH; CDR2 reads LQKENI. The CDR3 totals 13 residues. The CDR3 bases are TGTGCCAGCTACGACGGAGGCAATCAGCCCCAGCATTTT. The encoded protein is CASYDGGNQPQHF.

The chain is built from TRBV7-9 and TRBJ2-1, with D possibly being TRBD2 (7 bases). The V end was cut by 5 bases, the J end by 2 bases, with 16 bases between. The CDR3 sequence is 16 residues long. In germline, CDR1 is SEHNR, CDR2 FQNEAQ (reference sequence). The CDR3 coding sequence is TGTGCCAGCAGCCGCGGGGCGGGGGCCCCCTACAATGAGCAGTTCTTC. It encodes CASSRGAGAPYNEQFF.

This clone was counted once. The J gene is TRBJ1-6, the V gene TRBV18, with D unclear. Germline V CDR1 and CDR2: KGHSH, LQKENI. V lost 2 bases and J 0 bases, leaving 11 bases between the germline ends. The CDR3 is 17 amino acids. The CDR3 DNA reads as TGTGCCAGCTCACCAGTCGGCGGGAGCTCCTATAATTCACCCCTCCACTTT. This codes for CASSPVGGSSYNSPLHF.

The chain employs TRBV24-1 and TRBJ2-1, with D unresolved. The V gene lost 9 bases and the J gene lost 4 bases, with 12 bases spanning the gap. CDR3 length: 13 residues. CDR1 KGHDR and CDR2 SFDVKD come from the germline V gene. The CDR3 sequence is CATEAPNYNEQFF. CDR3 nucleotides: TGTGCCACCGAGGCACCAAATTACAATGAGCAGTTCTTC.

Here the CDR3 DNA reads TGTGCCAGCAGCACGGGACATTTGCTCTCCTTCACAGATACGCAGTATTTT. Encoded protein: CASSTGHLLSFTDTQYF. The chain employs TRBV5-5 and TRBJ2-3; D is possibly TRBD1 (6 bases). The V and J ends lost 4 bases and 2 bases respectively, with 20 bases between them. CDR3 length: 17 residues. CDR1 and CDR2 from the germline V gene are SGHKS and YYEKEE (reference sequence). Filled out from reference TRBV5-5 and TRBJ2-3, the complete variable domain reads DAGVTQSPTHLIKTRGQQVTLRCSPISGHKSVSWYQQVLGQGPQFIFQYYEKEERGRGNFPDRFSARQFPNYSSELNVNALLLGDSALYLCASSTGHLLSFTDTQYFGPGTRLTVL.

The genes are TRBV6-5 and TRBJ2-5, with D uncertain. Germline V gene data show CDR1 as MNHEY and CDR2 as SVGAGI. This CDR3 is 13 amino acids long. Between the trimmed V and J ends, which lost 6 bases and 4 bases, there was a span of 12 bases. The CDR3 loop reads CASSPSPSETQYF. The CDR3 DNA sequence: TGTGCCAGCAGCCCCTCCCCCTCAGAGACCCAGTACTTC.

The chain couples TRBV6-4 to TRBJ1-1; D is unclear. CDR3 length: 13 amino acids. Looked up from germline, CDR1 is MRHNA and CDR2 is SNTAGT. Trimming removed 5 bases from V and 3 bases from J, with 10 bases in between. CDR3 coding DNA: TGTGCCAGCAGTTATAACTCGGACACTGAAGCTTTCTTT. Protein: CASSYNSDTEAFF.

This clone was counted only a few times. CDR3 amino acids: CASRETFSNQPQHF. The CDR3 coding sequence is TGTGCCAGTAGAGAGACATTTAGCAATCAGCCCCAGCATTTT. The chain has TRBV19 and TRBJ1-5; D uncertain. V lost 6 bases to trimming and J lost 0 bases, with 9 bases between them. CDR3 length: 14 amino acids. CDR1 and CDR2 (germline): LNHDA, SQIVND (reference sequence).

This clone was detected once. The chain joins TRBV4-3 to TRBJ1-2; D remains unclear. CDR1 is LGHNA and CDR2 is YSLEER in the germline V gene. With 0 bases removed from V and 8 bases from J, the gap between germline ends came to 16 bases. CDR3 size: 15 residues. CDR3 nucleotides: TGCGCCAGCAGCCAAGAGTTGGGGATATCGCGGGGCTACACCTTC. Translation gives CASSQELGISRGYTF.

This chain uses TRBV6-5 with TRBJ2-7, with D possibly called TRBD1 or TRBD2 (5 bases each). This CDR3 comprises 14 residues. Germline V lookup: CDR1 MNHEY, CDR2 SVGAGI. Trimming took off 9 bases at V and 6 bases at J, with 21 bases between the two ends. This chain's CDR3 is CASNRGDPPIEQYV. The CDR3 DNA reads TGTGCCAGTAATCGAGGGGACCCCCCAATCGAGCAGTACGTC.

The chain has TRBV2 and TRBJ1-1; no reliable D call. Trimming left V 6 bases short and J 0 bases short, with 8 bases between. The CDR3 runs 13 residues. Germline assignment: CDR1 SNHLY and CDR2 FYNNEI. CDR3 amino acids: CASSQTVNTEAFF. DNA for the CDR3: TGTGCCAGCAGCCAGACCGTGAACACTGAAGCTTTCTTT.

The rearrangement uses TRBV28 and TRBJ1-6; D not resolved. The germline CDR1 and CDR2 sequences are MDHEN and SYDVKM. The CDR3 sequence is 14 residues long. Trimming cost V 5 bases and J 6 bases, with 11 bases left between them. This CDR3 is CASSLWTGNSPLHF. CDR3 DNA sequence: TGTGCCAGCAGTCTGTGGACGGGTAATTCACCCCTCCACTTT. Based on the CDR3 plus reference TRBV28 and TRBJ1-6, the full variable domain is DVKVTQSSRYLVKRTGEKVFLECVQDMDHENMFWYRQDPGLGLRLIYFSYDVKMKEKGDIPEGYSVSREKKERFSLILESASTNQTSMYLCASSLWTGNSPLHFGNGTRLTVT.

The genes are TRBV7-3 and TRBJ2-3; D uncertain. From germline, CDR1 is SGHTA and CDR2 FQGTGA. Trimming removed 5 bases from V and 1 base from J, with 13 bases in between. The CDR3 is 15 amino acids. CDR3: CASSPTNYGTDTQYF. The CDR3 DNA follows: TGTGCCAGCAGCCCCACTAACTATGGCACAGATACGCAGTATTTT.

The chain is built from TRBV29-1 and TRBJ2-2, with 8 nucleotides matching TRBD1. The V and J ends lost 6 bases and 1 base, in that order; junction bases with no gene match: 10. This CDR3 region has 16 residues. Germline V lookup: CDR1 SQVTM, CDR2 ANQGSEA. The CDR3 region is CSVDRFGTGNTGELFF. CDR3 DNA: TGCAGCGTCGACAGGTTTGGGACAGGGAACACCGGGGAGCTGTTTTTT.

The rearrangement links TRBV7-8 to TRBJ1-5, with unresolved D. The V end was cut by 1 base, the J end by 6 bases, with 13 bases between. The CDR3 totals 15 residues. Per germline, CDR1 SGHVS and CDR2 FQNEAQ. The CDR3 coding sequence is TGTGCCAGCAGCTTAGTAGGCGGGTTGAGTCAGCCCCAGCATTTT. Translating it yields CASSLVGGLSQPQHF.

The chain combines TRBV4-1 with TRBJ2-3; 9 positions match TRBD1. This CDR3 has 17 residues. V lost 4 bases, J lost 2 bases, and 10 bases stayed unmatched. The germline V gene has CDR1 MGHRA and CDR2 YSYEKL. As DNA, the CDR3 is TGCGCCAGCAGCCCTCCCGTAGACAGGGGGACCACAGATACGCAGTATTTT. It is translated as CASSPPVDRGTTDTQYF.

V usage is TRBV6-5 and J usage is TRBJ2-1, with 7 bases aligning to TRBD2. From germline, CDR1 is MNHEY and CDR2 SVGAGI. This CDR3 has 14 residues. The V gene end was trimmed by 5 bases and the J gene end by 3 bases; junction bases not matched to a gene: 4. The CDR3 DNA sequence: TGTGCCAGCAGTAAAACGGGGGGCTACAATGAGCAGTTCTTC. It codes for CASSKTGGYNEQFF.

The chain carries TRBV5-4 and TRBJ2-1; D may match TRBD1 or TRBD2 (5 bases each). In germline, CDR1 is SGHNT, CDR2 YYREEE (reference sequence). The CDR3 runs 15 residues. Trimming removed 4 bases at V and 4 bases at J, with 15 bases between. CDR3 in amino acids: CASSAGTVDYNEQFF. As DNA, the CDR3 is TGTGCCAGCAGCGCCGGGACGGTAGATTACAATGAGCAGTTCTTC.

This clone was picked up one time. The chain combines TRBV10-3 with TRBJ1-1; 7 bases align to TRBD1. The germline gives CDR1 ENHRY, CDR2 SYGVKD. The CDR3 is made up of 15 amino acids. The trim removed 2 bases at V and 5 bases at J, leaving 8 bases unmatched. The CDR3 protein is CAISEGNRGRTEAFF. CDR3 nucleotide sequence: TGTGCCATCAGTGAGGGAAACAGGGGTAGGACTGAAGCTTTCTTT.

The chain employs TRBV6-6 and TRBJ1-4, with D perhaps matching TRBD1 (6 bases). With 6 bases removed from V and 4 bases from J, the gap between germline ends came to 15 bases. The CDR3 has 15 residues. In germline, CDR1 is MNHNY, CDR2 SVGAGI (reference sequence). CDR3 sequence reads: CASRVKGQNNEKLFF. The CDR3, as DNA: TGTGCCAGCAGGGTAAAAGGACAGAATAATGAAAAACTGTTTTTT.

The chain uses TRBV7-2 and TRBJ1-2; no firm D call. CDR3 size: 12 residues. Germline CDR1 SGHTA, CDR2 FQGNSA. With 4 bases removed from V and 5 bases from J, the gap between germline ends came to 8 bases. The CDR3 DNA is TGTGCCAGCAGCTCCCTGGGGTATGGCTACACCTTC. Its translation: CASSSLGYGYTF.

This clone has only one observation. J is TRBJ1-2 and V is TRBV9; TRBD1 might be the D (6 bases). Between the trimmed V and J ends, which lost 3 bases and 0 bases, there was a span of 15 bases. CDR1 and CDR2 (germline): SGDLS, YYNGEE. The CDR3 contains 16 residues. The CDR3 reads CASSDYRQEANYGYTF. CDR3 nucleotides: TGTGCCAGCAGCGATTACCGACAGGAAGCTAACTATGGCTACACCTTC.

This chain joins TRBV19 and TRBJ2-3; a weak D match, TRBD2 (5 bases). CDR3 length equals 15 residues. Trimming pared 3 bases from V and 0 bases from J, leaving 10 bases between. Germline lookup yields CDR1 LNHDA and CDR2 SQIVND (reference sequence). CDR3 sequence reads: CASSIRGTSTDTQYF. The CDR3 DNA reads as TGTGCCAGTAGTATTCGGGGAACTAGCACAGATACGCAGTATTTT. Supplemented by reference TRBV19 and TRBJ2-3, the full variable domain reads DGGITQSPKYLFRKEGQNVTLSCEQNLNHDAMYWYRQDPGQGLRLIYYSQIVNDFQKGDIAEGYSVSREKKESFPLTVTSAQKNPTAFYLCASSIRGTSTDTQYFGPGTRLTVL.

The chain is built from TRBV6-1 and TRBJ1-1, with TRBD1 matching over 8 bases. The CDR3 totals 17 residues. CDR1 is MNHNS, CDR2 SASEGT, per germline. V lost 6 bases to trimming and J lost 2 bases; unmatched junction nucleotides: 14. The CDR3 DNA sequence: TGTGCCAGCAGCGAAAACCAGGGGGCGCGAGGTAACACTGAAGCTTTCTTT. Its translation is CASSENQGARGNTEAFF.